Shown below are 22 T cell receptor beta chains from a single sample sequenced in a study of cytomegalovirus exposure and HLA in healthy donors. Amplification used 60 Vbeta primers and 13 Jbeta primers. Sequencing used immunoSEQ multiplex PCR; TCRdb keeps in-frame clones, though not all of them. The table includes tens of thousands of clones, 73% detected once. The sequenced material came from PBMCs. Receptors were obtained from a man over 45 in good health and CMV-seronegative.

The chain is built from TRBV10-2 and TRBJ1-1; D perhaps matches TRBD1 (5 bases). Germline V gene lookup returns CDR1 WSHSY and CDR2 SAAADI. The V and J ends lost 9 bases and 1 base respectively, with 15 bases between them. This CDR3 region has 14 residues. Written as DNA, the CDR3 is TGCGCCAGTGGGGGGGAGGGTCAGAACACTGAAGCTTTCTTT. Its translation: CASGGEGQNTEAFF.

This clone was picked up a small number of times. The gene calls are TRBV5-1 and TRBJ2-7; the D is unclear. CDR1 SGHRS and CDR2 YFSETQ come from the germline V gene. The CDR3 has 18 residues. The ends were cut back, 1 base at V and 0 bases at J, with 20 bases in the middle. The CDR3 spells CASSLWVETVSSSYEQYF. CDR3 DNA sequence: TGCGCCAGCAGCTTGTGGGTAGAGACTGTTAGTAGCTCCTACGAGCAGTACTTC.

The rearrangement joins TRBV5-5 to TRBJ2-7, with D tentatively TRBD1 (6 bases). The CDR3 is 11 amino acids. Germline V gene data show CDR1 as SGHKS and CDR2 as YYEKEE (reference sequence). Between the trimmed V and J ends, which lost 7 bases and 3 bases, there was a span of 8 bases. The DNA for the CDR3 is TGTGCCAGCGGGGGCGTCTACGAGCAGTACTTC. Translated: CASGGVYEQYF.

The gene calls are TRBV19 and TRBJ1-1, with unresolved D. Germline lookup yields CDR1 LNHDA and CDR2 SQIVND (reference sequence). The CDR3 runs 13 residues. V lost 3 bases and J lost 1, with 6 bases in between. The chain's CDR3 is CASSMNWNTEAFF. CDR3 bases: TGTGCCAGTAGTATGAACTGGAACACTGAAGCTTTCTTT. The full variable domain, its missing parts supplied by reference TRBV19 and TRBJ1-1, is DGGITQSPKYLFRKEGQNVTLSCEQNLNHDAMYWYRQDPGQGLRLIYYSQIVNDFQKGDIAEGYSVSREKKESFPLTVTSAQKNPTAFYLCASSMNWNTEAFFGQGTRLTVV.

The rearrangement links TRBV30 to TRBJ2-7, with 9 bases that match TRBD1. CDR1 is GTSNPN, CDR2 SVGIG, per germline (reference sequence). This CDR3 is built from 15 residues. V lost 2 bases, J lost 2 bases, and 7 bases stayed unmatched. The CDR3 is CAWSSGDRVAYEQYF. CDR3 in DNA: TGTGCCTGGAGTTCGGGGGACAGGGTAGCCTACGAGCAGTACTTC. The complete variable domain, with remaining parts taken from reference TRBV30 and TRBJ2-7, reads SQTIHQWPATLVQPVGSPLSLECTVEGTSNPNLYWYRQAAGRGLQLLFYSVGIGQISSEVPQNLSASRPQDRQFILSSKKLLLSDSGFYLCAWSSGDRVAYEQYFGPGTRLTVT.

The V call is TRBV27, the J call TRBJ2-3; 10 nucleotides line up with TRBD1. Germline V gene data show CDR1 as MNHEY and CDR2 as SMNVEV (reference sequence). CDR3 length: 16 amino acids. J was trimmed by 4 bases and V by 7 bases; bases with no gene match: 11. CDR3 sequence (DNA): TGTGCCAGCACCAGTTTGGGACAGGGGAACCCAGATACGCAGTATTTT. This codes for CASTSLGQGNPDTQYF.

The V call is TRBV7-9, the J call TRBJ2-3, with TRBD1 matching 7 bases. There are 14 residues in the CDR3. Germline CDR1 reads SEHNR; CDR2 reads FQNEAQ (reference sequence). Losses at the gene ends were 6 bases for V and 2 bases for J; bases not matched to a gene: 5. CDR3 in amino acids: CASRRQGTTDTQYF. CDR3 nucleotides: TGTGCCAGCAGGAGACAGGGCACCACAGATACGCAGTATTTT.

The chain has TRBV27 and TRBJ1-4; D unresolved. V shed 5 bases and J shed 6 bases, with 13 bases lying between them. The CDR3 has 14 amino acids. Per the germline V gene, CDR1 is MNHEY and CDR2 is SMNVEV (reference sequence). The CDR3 DNA is TGTGCCAGCAGTCCCGCATGGTTAGATGAAAAACTGTTTTTT. This codes for CASSPAWLDEKLFF.

The chain couples TRBV5-1 to TRBJ2-5; 12 nucleotides align to TRBD1. Trimming took 0 bases from V and 5 from J; bases not matched to a gene: 8. CDR3 length equals 17 residues. Per germline, CDR1 SGHRS and CDR2 YFSETQ. CDR3 nucleotides: TGCGCCAGCAGCTTGGCTGGGACAGGGGGCTTCGGGGAGACCCAGTACTTC. Amino acid sequence: CASSLAGTGGFGETQYF.

This clone was seen a single time. V gene TRBV7-8 combines with J gene TRBJ1-2, with 7 nucleotides matching TRBD1. V dropped 6 bases and J dropped 3; count of bases not matched to a gene: 7. The CDR3 runs to 14 residues. Germline lookup yields CDR1 SGHVS and CDR2 FQNEAQ. In DNA form, the CDR3 reads TGTGCCAGCAGTTCCCGACAGGGATACTATGGCTACACCTTC. Translation: CASSSRQGYYGYTF.

V and J are TRBV29-1 and TRBJ2-7, with TRBD1 identical over 7 bases. Germline V CDR1 and CDR2: SQVTM, ANQGSEA. Trimming cost V 2 bases and J 2 bases; bases outside gene matches: 9. There are 15 residues in the CDR3. CDR3 nucleotides: TGCAGCGTTGAAATGTATAGGACAGGAGCCTACGAGCAGTACTTC. Its protein product is CSVEMYRTGAYEQYF.

The chain has TRBV7-9 and TRBJ1-1; 7 nucleotides match TRBD1. Per the germline V gene, CDR1 is SEHNR and CDR2 is FQNEAQ (reference sequence). Trimming cost V 5 bases and J 2 bases; bases outside gene matches: 11. The CDR3 contains 16 residues. The chain's CDR3 is CASSAGQPTFNTEAFF. The CDR3 DNA reads as TGTGCCAGCAGCGCGGGACAGCCAACCTTCAACACTGAAGCTTTCTTT.

The V and J genes are TRBV18 and TRBJ1-6; D is perhaps TRBD1 (6 bases). The CDR3 extends over 17 amino acids. V lost 2 bases to trimming and J lost 9 bases, with 20 bases between them. The germline gives CDR1 KGHSH, CDR2 LQKENI. The CDR3 DNA is TGTGCCAGCTCACCAAGCGCCTCCGGGCCCAGGGGTTCACCCCTCCACTTT. Translation: CASSPSASGPRGSPLHF.

V and J are TRBV7-9 and TRBJ2-4; the match to TRBD2 covers 7 bases. CDR3 length: 15 amino acids. Germline V gene sequence: CDR1 SEHNR, CDR2 FQNEAQ (reference sequence). J was trimmed by 8 bases and V by 2 bases; bases with no gene match: 9. The CDR3 region has the DNA TGTGCCAGCAGCTTACGGGCGGGGGTCGGGTACATTCAGTACTTC. Its protein product is CASSLRAGVGYIQYF.

The genes are TRBV2 and TRBJ2-1, with 9 nucleotides matching TRBD2. CDR1 SNHLY and CDR2 FYNNEI come from the germline V gene. The CDR3 covers 14 residues. V was clipped by 6 bases and J by 3 bases; unmatched bases: 3. CDR3 region: CASRRGGDYNEQFF. CDR3 sequence (DNA): TGTGCCAGCAGACGCGGGGGGGACTACAATGAGCAGTTCTTC. Full variable domain (outside the CDR3, taken from reference TRBV2 and TRBJ2-1): EPEVTQTPSHQVTQMGQEVILRCVPISNHLYFYWYRQILGQKVEFLVSFYNNEISEKSEIFDDQFSVERPDGSNFTLKIRSTKLEDSAMYFCASRRGGDYNEQFFGPGTRLTVL.

V usage is TRBV6-5 and J usage is TRBJ2-5, with a tentative D call TRBD2 (6 bases). V lost 11 bases, J lost 5 bases, and 15 bases lay in between. The germline gives CDR1 MNHEY, CDR2 SVGAGI. This CDR3 spans 12 amino acids. The CDR3 here is CARGGARETQYF. CDR3 DNA sequence: TGTGCCCGCGGCGGGGCAAGGGAGACCCAGTACTTC.

This clone was detected only a few times. The V gene is TRBV10-1, the J gene TRBJ1-1; no firm D call. V was pared by 3 bases and J by 5 bases, with 10 bases between. This CDR3 spans 13 amino acids. CDR1 and CDR2 from the germline V gene are WNHNN and SYGVQD (reference sequence). The DNA of the CDR3 is TGCGCCAGCAGTGAAGACTCCCAGACTGAAGCTTTCTTT. Translation: CASSEDSQTEAFF.

The chain links TRBV4-2 to TRBJ1-6, with D possibly matching TRBD1 (5 bases). The CDR3 is made up of 14 amino acids. With 1 base removed from V and 7 bases from J, the gap between germline ends came to 8 bases. Germline CDR1 is LGHNA and CDR2 is YNFKEQ. CDR3 sequence (DNA): TGTGCCAGCAGCCAAGCCCCAGGGAATTCACCCCTCCACTTT. Encoded protein: CASSQAPGNSPLHF.

This sequence joins TRBV9 and TRBJ1-1; tentatively, D is TRBD1 (6 bases). The CDR3 contains 14 residues. CDR1 and CDR2 from the germline V gene are SGDLS and YYNGEE. V lost 0 bases and J lost 3, with 9 bases in between. DNA of the CDR3: TGTGCCAGCAGCGTAGTGGGGGCTGACACTGAAGCTTTCTTT. Translation gives CASSVVGADTEAFF.

There are a few counts of this clone. The chain joins TRBV5-6 to TRBJ1-2; 7 positions agree with TRBD1. This CDR3 is built from 15 residues. Germline CDR1 reads SGHDT; CDR2 reads YYEEEE. The trim removed 2 bases at V and 4 bases at J, leaving 8 bases unmatched. The CDR3 coding sequence is TGTGCCAGCAGCTTAAAAGGGACAGTAACCTATGGCTACACCTTC. Translating it yields CASSLKGTVTYGYTF.

The chain uses TRBV28 and TRBJ1-4, with 7 bases identical to TRBD1. The germline V gene has CDR1 MDHEN and CDR2 SYDVKM. After removal of 0 bases from V and 3 bases from J, the junction contained 1 base not matched to a gene. The CDR3 contains 15 residues. The CDR3 is CASSLWGTANEKLFF. DNA of the CDR3: TGTGCCAGCAGTTTATGGGGGACAGCTAATGAAAAACTGTTTTTT.

The CDR3 DNA is TGTGCCAGCAGCTTGGAACAGGGGATTTTGTACGAGCAGTACTTC. Protein sequence: CASSLEQGILYEQYF. V gene TRBV5-8 combines with J gene TRBJ2-7; the match to TRBD1 covers 7 bases. Germline loops: CDR1 SGHTS, CDR2 YDEGEE. The V segment lost 0 bases and the J segment 4 bases; nucleotides outside the gene matches: 7. This CDR3 spans 15 amino acids.